This paragraph covers one T cell receptor (beta chain) sequence. Antigen: not known. The data were taken from a study of T-cell reconstitution after alpha-beta-depleted transplantation in children. Using unique molecular identifiers, the investigators prepared the TCRbeta library. TCRdb redid the calling of the PCR reads with MiXCR, one entry per CDR3 protein. The repertoire consists of about 610,000 distinct CDR3 sequences, with roughly 27% occurring once and the leading ten covering 30% to 40%. General study findings and limits: A year post-transplant, T-cell counts and diversity derived mostly from newly produced T cells. High day-60 TCRbeta diversity in some patients came from surviving recipient T cells and thymic progenitors. Approximately two months post-transplant, alpha-beta T cells reportedly originated from several hundred expanded graft clones.

The sample consisted of PBMCs, taken before TCRalphabeta/CD19-depleted stem cell transplant. The TCR originated in a boy younger than two with Wiskott-Aldrich syndrome, due to receive a stem cell transplant.

DNA for the CDR3: TGTGCCAGCAGCCGGAGATGGACTGAAGCTTTCTTT. Its translation is CASSRRWTEAFF. The chain couples TRBV12-3 or TRBV12-4 to TRBJ1-1; D not resolved. Trimming left V 6 bases short and J 5 bases short, with 10 bases between. CDR3 length: 12 residues.